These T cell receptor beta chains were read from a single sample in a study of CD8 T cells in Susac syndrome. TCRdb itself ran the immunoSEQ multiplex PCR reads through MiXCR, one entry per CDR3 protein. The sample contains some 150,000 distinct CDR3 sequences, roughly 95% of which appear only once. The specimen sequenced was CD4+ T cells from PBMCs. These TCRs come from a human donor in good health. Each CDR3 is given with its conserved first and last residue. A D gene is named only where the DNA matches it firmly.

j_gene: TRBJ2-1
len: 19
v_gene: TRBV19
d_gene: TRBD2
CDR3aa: CASSIVGPSGVSSYNEQFF
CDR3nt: TGTGCCAGTAGTATAGTCGGGCCTAGCGGGGTGAGCTCCTACAATGAGCAGTTCTTC

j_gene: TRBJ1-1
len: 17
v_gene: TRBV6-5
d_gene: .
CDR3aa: CASSYVDNQGQNTEAFF
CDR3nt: TGTGCCAGCAGTTACGTCGACAATCAGGGGCAGAACACTGAAGCTTTCTTT

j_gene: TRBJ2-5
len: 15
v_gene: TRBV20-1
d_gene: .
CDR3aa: CSARSYSSTQETQYF
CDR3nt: TGCAGTGCTAGATCCTACTCTAGCACCCAAGAGACCCAGTACTTC

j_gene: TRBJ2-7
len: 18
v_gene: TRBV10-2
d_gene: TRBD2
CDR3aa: CASSDPLAGALLINEQYF
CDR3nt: TGCGCCAGCAGTGACCCCCTAGCGGGAGCCCTCCTGATCAACGAGCAGTACTTC

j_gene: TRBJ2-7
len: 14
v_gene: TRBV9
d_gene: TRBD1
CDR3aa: CASSSRQGWAEQYF
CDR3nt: TGTGCCAGCAGCTCCCGACAGGGTTGGGCCGAGCAGTACTTC

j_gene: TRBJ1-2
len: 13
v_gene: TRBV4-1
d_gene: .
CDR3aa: CASSPGTFYGYTF
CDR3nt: TGCGCCAGCAGCCCCGGGACTTTCTATGGCTACACCTTC

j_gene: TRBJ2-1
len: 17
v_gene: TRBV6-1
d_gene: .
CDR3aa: CASSEGGDSLSYNEQFF
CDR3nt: TGTGCCAGCAGTGAAGGAGGTGACAGTCTCTCCTACAATGAGCAGTTCTTC

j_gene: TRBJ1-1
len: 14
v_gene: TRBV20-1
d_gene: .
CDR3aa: CSARGAGGNTEAFF
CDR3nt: TGCAGTGCTAGAGGTGCAGGAGGGAACACTGAAGCTTTCTTT

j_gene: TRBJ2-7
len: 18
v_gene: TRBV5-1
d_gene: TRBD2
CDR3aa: CASSPGLAGGPASLMQYF
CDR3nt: TGCGCCAGCAGCCCGGGACTAGCGGGAGGGCCGGCCTCTCTTATGCAGTACTTC

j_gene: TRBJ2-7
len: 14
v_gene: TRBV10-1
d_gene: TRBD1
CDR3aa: CASSGGQGFGEQYF
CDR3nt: TGCGCCAGCAGTGGGGGACAGGGATTTGGCGAGCAGTACTTC